This T cell receptor beta chain was obtained from a study of cytomegalovirus exposure and HLA in healthy donors. Germline V CDR1 and CDR2: MNHNS, SASEGT. The CDR3 is 15 amino acids. The V gene lost 3 bases and the J gene lost 5 bases, with 16 bases spanning the gap. The PCR had 60 Vbeta and 13 Jbeta primers. This table comes from immunoSEQ multiplex PCR, and its TCRdb copy is limited to in-frame clones, with some not included. Here the sample spans approximately 140,000 clones, over 80% being singletons. This clone was observed a few times. The TCR was taken from a boy aged 5-17 years in good health and CMV-seronegative. The chain is built from TRBV6-1 and TRBJ1-1; D not resolved. The sample was PBMCs. This CDR3 reads CASSEFGVAGTEAFF. CDR3 sequence (DNA): TGTGCCAGCAGTGAGTTCGGGGTAGCGGGGACTGAAGCTTTCTTT.